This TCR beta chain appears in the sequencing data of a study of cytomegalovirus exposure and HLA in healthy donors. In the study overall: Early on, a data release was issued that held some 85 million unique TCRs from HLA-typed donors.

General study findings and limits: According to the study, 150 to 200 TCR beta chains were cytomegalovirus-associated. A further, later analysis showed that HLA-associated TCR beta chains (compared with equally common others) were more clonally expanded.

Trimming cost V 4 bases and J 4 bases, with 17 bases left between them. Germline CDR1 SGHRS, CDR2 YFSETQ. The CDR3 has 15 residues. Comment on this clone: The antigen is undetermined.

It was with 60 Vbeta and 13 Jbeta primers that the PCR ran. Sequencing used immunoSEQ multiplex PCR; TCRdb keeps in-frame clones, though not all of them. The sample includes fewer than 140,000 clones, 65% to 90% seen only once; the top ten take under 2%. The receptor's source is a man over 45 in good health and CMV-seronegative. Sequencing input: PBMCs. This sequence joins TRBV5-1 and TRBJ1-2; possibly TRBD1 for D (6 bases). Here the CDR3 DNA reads TGCGCCAGCAGCGTCCGGGGCGGGGGCGCCTATGGCTACACCTTC. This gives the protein CASSVRGGGAYGYTF.